Shown below are 20 T cell receptor beta chains from a single sample sequenced in a study of cytomegalovirus exposure and HLA in healthy donors. Amplification used 60 Vbeta primers and 13 Jbeta primers. Assay used: immunoSEQ multiplex PCR; TCRdb lists only in-frame clones, some missing. The sample yields 30,000 to 45,000 clones, of which the top ten take up 7.5% to 9.5%. Sequenced: PBMCs. Every receptor here comes from a man aged 40-49 years in good health and CMV-seropositive.

The gene calls are TRBV7-9 and TRBJ1-4; D is ambiguous. Trimming cost V 6 bases and J 12 bases, with 23 bases left between them. The CDR3 spans 15 residues. The germline V gene has CDR1 SEHNR and CDR2 FQNEAQ (reference sequence). The CDR3 reads CASSQESPQDAQLFF. Written as DNA, the CDR3 is TGTGCCAGCAGTCAAGAATCCCCTCAGGATGCTCAACTGTTTTTT. Using reference TRBV7-9 and TRBJ1-4 for the parts outside the CDR3, the full variable domain is DTGVSQNPRHKITKRGQNVTFRCDPISEHNRLYWYRQTLGQGPEFLTYFQNEAQLEKSRLLSDRFSAERPKGSFSTLEIQRTEQGDSAMYLCASSQESPQDAQLFFGSGTQLSVL.

This chain links TRBV6-6 with TRBJ1-1; D unresolved. Germline assignment: CDR1 MNHNY and CDR2 SVGAGI (reference sequence). This CDR3 spans 13 amino acids. The ends were cut back, 5 bases at V and 1 base at J, with 8 bases in the middle. The CDR3 reads CASSHPGNTEAFF. The CDR3 coding sequence is TGTGCCAGCAGTCACCCGGGGAACACTGAAGCTTTCTTT.

The chain links TRBV20-1 to TRBJ2-2; a weak D match, TRBD2 (5 bases). Germline CDR1 and CDR2: DFQATT and SNEGSKA (reference sequence). The CDR3 is 11 amino acids. V lost 4 bases to trimming and J lost 6 bases, with 6 bases between them. The CDR3 loop is CSATEAGELFF. The DNA for the CDR3 is TGCAGTGCTACGGAGGCCGGGGAGCTGTTTTTT.

This sequence joins TRBV30 and TRBJ1-5, with D unresolved. CDR1 and CDR2 (germline): GTSNPN, SVGIG (reference sequence). There are 13 residues in the CDR3. Trimming stripped 0 bases from V and 7 bases from J, with 10 bases between. The CDR3 is CAWSVQREQPQHF. DNA of the CDR3: TGTGCCTGGAGTGTACAGAGGGAACAGCCCCAGCATTTT. Full variable domain (rest looked up from reference TRBV30 and TRBJ1-5): SQTIHQWPATLVQPVGSPLSLECTVEGTSNPNLYWYRQAAGRGLQLLFYSVGIGQISSEVPQNLSASRPQDRQFILSSKKLLLSDSGFYLCAWSVQREQPQHFGDGTRLSIL.

This chain links TRBV11-2 with TRBJ2-5; D is perhaps TRBD2 (6 bases). The CDR3 length is 13 residues. Germline V gene data show CDR1 as SGHAT and CDR2 as FQNNGV. V was cut by 1 base and J by 5 bases, with 8 bases left in between. The CDR3 nucleotides are TGTGCCAGCAGCTTAGGTCGGGGGGAGACCCAGTACTTC. Residues: CASSLGRGETQYF.

V gene TRBV19 combines with J gene TRBJ2-3, with D hard to call. Deletions cut 6 bases from V and 6 bases from J, with 7 bases between. From germline, CDR1 is LNHDA and CDR2 SQIVND (reference sequence). The length of the CDR3 is 11 residues. The CDR3 loop reads CASRASDTQYF. The CDR3 bases are TGTGCCAGTAGGGCCTCTGATACGCAGTATTTT.

The genes are TRBV11-2 and TRBJ2-7; no definite D call. CDR3 length: 15 residues. The V gene's germline CDR1 is SGHAT and CDR2 FQNNGV. Trimming took 4 bases from V and 5 from J, leaving 18 bases between them. The CDR3 nucleotides are TGTGCCAGCAGCTCCCAGCTTAGCAAACCCCACGAGCAGTACTTC. Protein sequence: CASSSQLSKPHEQYF.

The V gene is TRBV5-1, the J gene TRBJ2-7, with 9 bases lining up with TRBD2. This CDR3 is built from 16 residues. Germline values: CDR1 SGHRS, CDR2 YFSETQ. J lost 3 bases, V lost 4 bases, and 11 bases had no gene match. CDR3 nucleotide sequence: TGCGCCAGCAGCCCTGGGCTAGCGGGACTAAACTACGAGCAGTACTTC. Amino acid sequence: CASSPGLAGLNYEQYF.

V is TRBV19 and J is TRBJ1-5; TRBD1 might be the D (6 bases). Germline loops: CDR1 LNHDA, CDR2 SQIVND (reference sequence). V dropped 4 bases and J dropped 1 base, with 11 bases sitting between them. The CDR3 consists of 15 residues. The CDR3 sequence: CASSSLQGSNQPQHF. The CDR3 DNA sequence: TGTGCCAGTAGTAGCCTACAGGGAAGCAATCAGCCCCAGCATTTT.

The chain links TRBV7-2 to TRBJ2-2; D gene unclear. Trimming cost V 3 bases and J 6 bases, with 14 bases left between them. This CDR3 comprises 15 residues. Germline CDR1 reads SGHTA; CDR2 reads FQGNSA. As DNA, the CDR3 is TGTGCCAGCAGCTTTTCGCATCTAACCCCCGGGGAGCTGTTTTTT. This encodes CASSFSHLTPGELFF.

The V call is TRBV13, the J call TRBJ1-1; 11 nucleotides agree with TRBD1. The CDR3 length is 17 residues. Germline lookup yields CDR1 PRHDT and CDR2 FYEKMQ (reference sequence). V shed 5 bases, J shed 0 bases, and the junction held 8 bases outside the gene matches. This chain's CDR3 is CASSPADRGRVNTEAFF. The CDR3 nucleotides are TGTGCCAGCAGCCCCGCGGACAGGGGGCGGGTGAACACTGAAGCTTTCTTT.

The CDR3 DNA reads as TGTGCCAGCAGTTTCGCCGGGACTAGCGGGTCCTATGAGCAGTTCTTC. This sequence encodes CASSFAGTSGSYEQFF. This sequence joins TRBV27 and TRBJ2-1, with 12 bases lining up with TRBD2. After removal of 3 bases from V and 8 bases from J, the junction contained 8 bases not matched to a gene. CDR1 and CDR2 from the germline V gene are MNHEY and SMNVEV (reference sequence). This CDR3 has 16 amino acids.

This chain connects TRBV5-4 to TRBJ2-1, with 12 bases that match TRBD2. Per the germline V gene, CDR1 is SGHNT and CDR2 is YYREEE (reference sequence). The J segment lost 13 bases and the V segment lost 5 bases, leaving 7 bases of the junction unmatched. This CDR3 spans 13 amino acids. The CDR3 coding sequence is TGTGCCAGCAGTCCCGGGACTAGCGGGCCTCAGTTCTTC. Its translation: CASSPGTSGPQFF.

This chain links TRBV30 with TRBJ2-5; maybe TRBD2 (8 bases). The J call may be incorrect, as the DNA end agrees better with TRBJ2-7. The CDR3 consists of 16 residues. Germline CDR1 GTSNPN, CDR2 SVGIG (reference sequence). CDR3 residues: CAWSAWRDSGSYEQYF. In DNA, the CDR3 is TGTGCCTGGAGTGCCTGGAGGGACAGCGGGAGCTACGAGCAGTACTTC.

This chain joins TRBV25-1 and TRBJ1-1; D is unclear. Germline V gene sequence: CDR1 MGHDK, CDR2 SYGVNS. With 3 bases removed from V and 5 bases from J, the gap between germline ends came to 4 bases. The CDR3 spans 11 residues. CDR3 loop: CASSERTEAFF. CDR3 sequence (DNA): TGTGCCAGCAGTGAGAGAACTGAAGCTTTCTTT.

This sequence joins TRBV5-1 and TRBJ2-7; 9 nucleotides line up with TRBD2. The CDR3 covers 13 residues. The J segment lost 7 bases and the V segment lost 2 bases, leaving 4 bases of the junction unmatched. The germline gives CDR1 SGHRS, CDR2 YFSETQ. The CDR3 bases are TGCGCCAGCAGCTTCGGTCTAGCGGGGGAGCAGTACTTC. Translation: CASSFGLAGEQYF.

The CDR3 nucleotides are TGTGCCAGCAGTGAACTACTAGCGGGTAACTACGAGCAGTACTTC. It codes for CASSELLAGNYEQYF. The chain couples TRBV6-1 to TRBJ2-7, with 9 bases identical to TRBD2. V lost 2 bases to trimming and J lost 3 bases; unmatched junction nucleotides: 5. CDR3 length: 15 amino acids. CDR1 is MNHNS and CDR2 is SASEGT in the germline V gene.

The chain links TRBV5-1 to TRBJ1-2; no reliable D call. CDR1 is SGHRS and CDR2 is YFSETQ in the germline V gene. The ends were cut back, 0 bases at V and 8 bases at J, with 8 bases in the middle. CDR3 length equals 12 residues. For the CDR3, the DNA is TGCGCCAGCAGCTTGGGGGCAGAGGGCTACACCTTC. This encodes CASSLGAEGYTF. The complete variable domain, with remaining parts taken from reference TRBV5-1 and TRBJ1-2, reads KAGVTQTPRYLIKTRGQQVTLSCSPISGHRSVSWYQQTPGQGLQFLFEYFSETQRNKGNFPGRFSGRQFSNSRSEMNVSTLELGDSALYLCASSLGAEGYTFGSGTRLTVV.

The chain employs TRBV4-3 and TRBJ2-5, with 8 bases aligning to TRBD1. With V trimmed by 0 bases and J by 5 bases, 2 bases remained unmatched. The germline V gene encodes CDR1 LGHNA and CDR2 YSLEER. The CDR3 is 14 amino acids. In DNA form, the CDR3 reads TGCGCCAGCAGCCAAGACAGGGGGCGGGAGACCCAGTACTTC. Encoded protein: CASSQDRGRETQYF.

This chain connects TRBV10-3 to TRBJ1-1; TRBD1 matches 10 bases. Germline V gene lookup returns CDR1 ENHRY and CDR2 SYGVKD. The V gene end was trimmed by 9 bases and the J gene end by 6 bases; junction bases not matched to a gene: 4. The CDR3 runs 12 residues. The CDR3, as DNA: TGTGCCATGGGACAGGGGTGGGCTGAAGCTTTCTTT. It is translated as CAMGQGWAEAFF.